This T cell receptor (beta chain) was sequenced during a study of OX40 agonist ivuxolimab in advanced cancers. The CDR3 runs 18 residues. V trimming: 1 base; J trimming: 0 bases; junction bases outside the gene matches: 5. Germline-derived CDR1 and CDR2 are SGHVS and FQNEAQ. Profiling relied on immunoSEQ multiplex PCR, and the TCRdb table lists in-frame clones only, not all of them. The sample has around 50,000 clones; over 85% are singletons. The receptor comes from an adult with an advanced solid tumor such as melanoma, head and neck, liver or kidney cancer. This sequence joins TRBV7-8 and TRBJ2-1; 11 positions agree with TRBD2. The input for sequencing was CD4+ or CD8+ T cells sorted from blood, taken in a trial of the OX40 agonist ivuxolimab. This CDR3 reads CASSLVRLAGSSYNEQFF. Here the CDR3 DNA reads TGTGCCAGCAGCTTAGTGAGACTAGCGGGAAGCTCCTACAATGAGCAGTTCTTC.